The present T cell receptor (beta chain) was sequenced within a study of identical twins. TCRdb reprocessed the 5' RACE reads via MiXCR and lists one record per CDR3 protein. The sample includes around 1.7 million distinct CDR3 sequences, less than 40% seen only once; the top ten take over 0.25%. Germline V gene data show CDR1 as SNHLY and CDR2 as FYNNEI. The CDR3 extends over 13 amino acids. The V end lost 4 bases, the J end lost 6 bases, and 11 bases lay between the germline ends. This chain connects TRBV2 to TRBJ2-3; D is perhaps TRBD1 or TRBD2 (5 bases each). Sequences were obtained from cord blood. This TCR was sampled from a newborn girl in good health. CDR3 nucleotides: TGTGCCAGCAGTGGGTCTTGGGGGGATACGCAGTATTTT. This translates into CASSGSWGDTQYF. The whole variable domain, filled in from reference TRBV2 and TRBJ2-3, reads EPEVTQTPSHQVTQMGQEVILRCVPISNHLYFYWYRQILGQKVEFLVSFYNNEISEKSEIFDDQFSVERPDGSNFTLKIRSTKLEDSAMYFCASSGSWGDTQYFGPGTRLTVL.